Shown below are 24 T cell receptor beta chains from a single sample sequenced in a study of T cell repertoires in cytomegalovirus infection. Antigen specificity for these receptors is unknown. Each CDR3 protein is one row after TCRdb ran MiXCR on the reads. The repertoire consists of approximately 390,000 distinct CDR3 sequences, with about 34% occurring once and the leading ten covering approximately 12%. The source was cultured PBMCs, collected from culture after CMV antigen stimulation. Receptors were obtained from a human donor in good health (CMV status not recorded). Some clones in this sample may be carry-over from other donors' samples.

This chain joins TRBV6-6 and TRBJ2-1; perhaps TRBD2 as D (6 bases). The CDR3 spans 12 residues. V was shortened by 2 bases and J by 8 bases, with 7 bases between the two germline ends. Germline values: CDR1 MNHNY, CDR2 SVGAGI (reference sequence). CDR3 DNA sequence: TGTGCCAGCAGTTACCGACTAGATGAGCAGTTCTTC. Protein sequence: CASSYRLDEQFF.

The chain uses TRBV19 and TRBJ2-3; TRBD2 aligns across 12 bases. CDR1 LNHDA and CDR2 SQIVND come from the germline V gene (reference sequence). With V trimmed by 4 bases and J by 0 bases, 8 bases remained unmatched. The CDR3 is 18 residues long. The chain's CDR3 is CASSKPGLAGSSTDTQYF. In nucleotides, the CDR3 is TGTGCCAGTAGTAAACCGGGACTAGCGGGTTCTAGCACAGATACGCAGTATTTT.

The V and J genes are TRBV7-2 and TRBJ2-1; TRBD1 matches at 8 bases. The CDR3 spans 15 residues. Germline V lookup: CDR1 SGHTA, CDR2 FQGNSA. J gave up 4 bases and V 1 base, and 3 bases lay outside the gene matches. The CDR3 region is CASSLDQGAYNEQFF. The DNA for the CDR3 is TGTGCCAGCAGCTTAGACCAGGGGGCTTACAATGAGCAGTTCTTC.

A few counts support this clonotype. The CDR3 coding sequence is TGTGCCAGCAGCTGGGGACAGGGCGGGACCGAGCAGTACGTC. Translation: CASSWGQGGTEQYV. This chain joins TRBV7-9 and TRBJ2-7, with 9 bases lining up with TRBD1. This CDR3 is built from 14 residues. Germline CDR1 reads SEHNR; CDR2 reads FQNEAQ (reference sequence). V was clipped by 4 bases and J by 6 bases; unmatched bases: 7.

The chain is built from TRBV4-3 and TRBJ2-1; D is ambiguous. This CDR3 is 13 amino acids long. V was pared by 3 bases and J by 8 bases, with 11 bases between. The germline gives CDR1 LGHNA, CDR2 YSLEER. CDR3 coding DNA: TGCGCCAGCAGCCACTCCCCAAGGGATGAGCAGTTCTTC. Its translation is CASSHSPRDEQFF.

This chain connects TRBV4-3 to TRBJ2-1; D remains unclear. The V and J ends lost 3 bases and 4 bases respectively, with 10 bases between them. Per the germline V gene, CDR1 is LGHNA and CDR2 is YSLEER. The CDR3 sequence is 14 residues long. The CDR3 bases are TGCGCCAGCAGCCACCGACTGGAGTACAATGAGCAGTTCTTC. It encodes CASSHRLEYNEQFF.

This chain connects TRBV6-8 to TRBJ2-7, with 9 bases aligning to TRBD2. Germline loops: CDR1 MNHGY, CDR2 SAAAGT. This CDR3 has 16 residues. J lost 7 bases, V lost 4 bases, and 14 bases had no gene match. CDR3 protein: CASSSRLSGRTWEQYV. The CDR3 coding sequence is TGTGCCAGCAGTTCCCGTTTGAGCGGGAGGACCTGGGAGCAGTACGTC.

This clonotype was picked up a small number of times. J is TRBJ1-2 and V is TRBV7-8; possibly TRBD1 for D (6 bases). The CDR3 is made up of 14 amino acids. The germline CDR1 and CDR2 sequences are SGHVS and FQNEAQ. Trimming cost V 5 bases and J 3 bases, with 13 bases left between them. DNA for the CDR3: TGTGCCAGCAGCGTTGGACAGATGGACTATGGCTACACCTTC. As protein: CASSVGQMDYGYTF.

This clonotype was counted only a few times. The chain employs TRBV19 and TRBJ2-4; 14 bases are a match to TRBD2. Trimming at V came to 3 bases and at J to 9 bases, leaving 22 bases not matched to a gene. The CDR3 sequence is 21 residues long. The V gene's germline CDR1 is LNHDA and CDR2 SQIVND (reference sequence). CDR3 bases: TGTGCCAGTAGTATCCAGCTCTCCGGGACTAGCGGGAGCCCCCGCTCCCGCATTCAGTACTTC. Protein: CASSIQLSGTSGSPRSRIQYF. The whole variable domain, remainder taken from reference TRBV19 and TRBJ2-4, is DGGITQSPKYLFRKEGQNVTLSCEQNLNHDAMYWYRQDPGQGLRLIYYSQIVNDFQKGDIAEGYSVSREKKESFPLTVTSAQKNPTAFYLCASSIQLSGTSGSPRSRIQYFGAGTRLSVL.

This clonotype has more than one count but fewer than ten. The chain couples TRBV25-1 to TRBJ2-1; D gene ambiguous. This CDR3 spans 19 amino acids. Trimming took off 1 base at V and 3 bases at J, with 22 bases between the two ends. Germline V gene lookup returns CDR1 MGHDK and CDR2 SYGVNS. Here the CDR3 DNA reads TGTGCCAGCAGTGAATTGGATATGGGTGACGGAAAAGGCTACAATGAGCAGTTCTTC. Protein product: CASSELDMGDGKGYNEQFF. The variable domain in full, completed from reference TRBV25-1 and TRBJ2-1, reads EADIYQTPRYLVIGTGKKITLECSQTMGHDKMYWYQQDPGMELHLIHYSYGVNSTEKGDLSSESTVSRIRTEHFPLTLESARPSHTSQYLCASSELDMGDGKGYNEQFFGPGTRLTVL.

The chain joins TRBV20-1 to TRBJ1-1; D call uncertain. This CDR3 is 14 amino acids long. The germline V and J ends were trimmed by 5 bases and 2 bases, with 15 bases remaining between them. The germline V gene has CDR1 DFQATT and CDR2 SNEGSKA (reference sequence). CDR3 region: CSAATVWGNTEAFF. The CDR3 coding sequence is TGCAGTGCTGCAACGGTCTGGGGAAACACTGAAGCTTTCTTT.

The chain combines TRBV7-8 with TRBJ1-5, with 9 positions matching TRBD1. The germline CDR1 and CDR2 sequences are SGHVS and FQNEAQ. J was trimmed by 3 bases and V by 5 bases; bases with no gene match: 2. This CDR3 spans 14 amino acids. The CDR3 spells CASSRDRVNQPQHF. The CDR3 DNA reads TGTGCCAGCAGCCGGGACAGGGTCAATCAGCCCCAGCATTTT.

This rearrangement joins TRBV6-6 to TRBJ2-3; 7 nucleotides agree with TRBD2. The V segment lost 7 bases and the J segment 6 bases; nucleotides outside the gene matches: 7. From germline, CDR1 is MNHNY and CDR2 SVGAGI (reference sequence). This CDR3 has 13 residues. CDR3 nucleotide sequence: TGTGCCAGCACTAGCGGAGGGTGGGATACGCAGTATTTT. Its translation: CASTSGGWDTQYF.

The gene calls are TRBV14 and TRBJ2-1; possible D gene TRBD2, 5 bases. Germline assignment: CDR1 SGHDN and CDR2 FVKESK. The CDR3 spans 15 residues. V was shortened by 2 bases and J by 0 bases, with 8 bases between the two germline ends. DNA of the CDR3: TGTGCCAGCAGCCAAAGAGGGCTCTCCTACAATGAGCAGTTCTTC. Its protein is CASSQRGLSYNEQFF.

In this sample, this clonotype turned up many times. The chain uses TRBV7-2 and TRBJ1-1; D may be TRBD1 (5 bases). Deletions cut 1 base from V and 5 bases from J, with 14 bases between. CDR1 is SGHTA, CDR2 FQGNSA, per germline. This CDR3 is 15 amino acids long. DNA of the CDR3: TGTGCCAGCAGCTTAGTTGGGGGGTCTTGGACTGAAGCTTTCTTT. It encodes CASSLVGGSWTEAFF. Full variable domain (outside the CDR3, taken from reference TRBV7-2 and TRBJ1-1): GAGVSQSPSNKVTEKGKDVELRCDPISGHTALYWYRQSLGQGLEFLIYFQGNSAPDKSGLPSDRFSAERTGGSVSTLTIQRTQQEDSAVYLCASSLVGGSWTEAFFGQGTRLTVV.

CDR3 sequence (DNA): TGCGCCAGCAGCCAAGCCGGGACCCGAGCCTACGAGCAGTACTTC. As protein: CASSQAGTRAYEQYF. V usage is TRBV4-1 and J usage is TRBJ2-7, with D perhaps given as TRBD1 or TRBD2 (5 bases each). Germline V CDR1 and CDR2: MGHRA, YSYEKL. V was clipped by 1 base and J by 2 bases, with 12 bases between them. CDR3 size: 15 residues.

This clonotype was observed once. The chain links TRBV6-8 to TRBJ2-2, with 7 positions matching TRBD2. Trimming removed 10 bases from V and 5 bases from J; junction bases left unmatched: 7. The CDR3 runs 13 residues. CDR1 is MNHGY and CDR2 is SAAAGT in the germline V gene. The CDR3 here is CATRTRETGELFF. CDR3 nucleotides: TGTGCCACCCGGACTAGGGAGACCGGGGAGCTGTTTTTT.

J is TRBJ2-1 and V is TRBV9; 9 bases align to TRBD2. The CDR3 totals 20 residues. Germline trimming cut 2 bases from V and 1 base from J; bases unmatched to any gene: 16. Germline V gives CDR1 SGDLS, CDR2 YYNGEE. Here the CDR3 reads CASSVSLGDSGSGSYNEQFF. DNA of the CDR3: TGTGCCAGCAGCGTGAGCCTGGGCGATAGCGGGAGTGGGTCCTACAATGAGCAGTTCTTC.

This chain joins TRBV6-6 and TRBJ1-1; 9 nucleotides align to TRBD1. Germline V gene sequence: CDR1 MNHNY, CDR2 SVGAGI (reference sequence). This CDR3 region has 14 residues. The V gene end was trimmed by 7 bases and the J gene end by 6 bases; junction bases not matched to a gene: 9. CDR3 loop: CASKYGDRDAEAFF. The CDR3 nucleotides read TGTGCCAGCAAGTATGGGGACAGGGATGCTGAAGCTTTCTTT.

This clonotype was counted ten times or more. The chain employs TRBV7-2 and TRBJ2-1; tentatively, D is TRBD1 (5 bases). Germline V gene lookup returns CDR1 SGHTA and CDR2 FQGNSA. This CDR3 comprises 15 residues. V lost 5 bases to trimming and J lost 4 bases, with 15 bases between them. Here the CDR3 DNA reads TGTGCCAGCAGCCCCCATCCAGACAGATACAATGAGCAGTTCTTC. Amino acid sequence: CASSPHPDRYNEQFF.

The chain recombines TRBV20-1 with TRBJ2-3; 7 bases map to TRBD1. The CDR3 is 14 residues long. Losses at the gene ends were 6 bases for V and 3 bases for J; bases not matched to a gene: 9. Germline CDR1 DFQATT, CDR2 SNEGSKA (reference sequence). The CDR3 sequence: CSADDRDLTDTQYF. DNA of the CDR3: TGCAGTGCAGATGACAGGGACCTGACAGATACGCAGTATTTT.

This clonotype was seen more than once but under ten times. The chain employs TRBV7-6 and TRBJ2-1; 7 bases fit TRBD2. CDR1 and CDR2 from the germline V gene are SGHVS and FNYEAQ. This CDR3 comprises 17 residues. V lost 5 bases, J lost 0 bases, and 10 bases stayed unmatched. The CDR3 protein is CASSPNRRGSSYNEQFF. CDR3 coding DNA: TGTGCCAGCAGCCCGAACAGGCGGGGGAGCTCCTACAATGAGCAGTTCTTC.

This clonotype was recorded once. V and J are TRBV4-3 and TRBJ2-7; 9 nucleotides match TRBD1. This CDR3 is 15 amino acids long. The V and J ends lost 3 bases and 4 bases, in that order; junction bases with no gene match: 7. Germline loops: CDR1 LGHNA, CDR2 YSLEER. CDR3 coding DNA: TGCGCCAGCAGCCACCTTCCCGGGACAGGGTACGAGCAGTACTTC. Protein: CASSHLPGTGYEQYF.

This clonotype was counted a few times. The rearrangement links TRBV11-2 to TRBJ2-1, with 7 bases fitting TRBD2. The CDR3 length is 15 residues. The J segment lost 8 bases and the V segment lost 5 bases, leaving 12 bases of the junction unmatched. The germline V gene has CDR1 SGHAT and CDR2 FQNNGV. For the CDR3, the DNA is TGTGCCAGCAGCCCCCAAAGACTAGCTTTCTATGAGCAGTTCTTC. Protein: CASSPQRLAFYEQFF.